This T cell receptor (beta chain) was identified in a study of T cells in Graves' hyperthyroidism and ophthalmopathy. The CDR3 regions of TCR beta were amplified from RNA transcripts. HTBI primers were the set used in a first-round RT-PCR of the TCR CDR3. TCRdb reprocessed the multiplex PCR reads via MiXCR and lists one record per CDR3 protein. Altogether 190,000 or so distinct CDR3 sequences are present, 18% being singletons, with the ten largest covering about two fifths. This CDR3 spans 18 amino acids. Germline loops: CDR1 DFQATT, CDR2 SNEGSKA (reference sequence). Study-wide points: The majority of expanded thyroid clonotypes above 0.001 also appeared in blood.

It was uncontrolled infection, other autoimmune disease, pregnancy or lactation that excluded patients. Every diagnosis used clinical symptoms, serum thyroxine and TRAb, thyroid ultrasound and orbital computed tomography. In regard to this clonotype: Antigen unknown. The junction does not match germline at one end; this may be a read error.

The receptor was derived from a middle-aged man with Graves' hyperthyroidism. The specimen sequenced was blood. This chain joins TRBV20-1 and TRBJ2-3, with D possibly TRBD2 on 7 matching bases. CDR3 in DNA: TGCAGTGCCGTAGTTCACCATAAGGGGGGGGGAGGAACAGATATGCAGTATTTT. It specifies CSAVVHHKGGGGTDMQYF.